The sequence of this T cell receptor beta chain was determined in a study of T cell clonotyping in hematopoietic cell transplantation. General observations from the study: After transplant, recipient diversity fell while pathologically expanded clonotypes grew through day 180.

On this clone: Antigen specificity is unknown.

Assay: immunoSEQ multiplex PCR; the TCRdb copy retains only in-frame clones and omits some. This sample has approximately 19,000 clones, with about 84% found just once. The sample's time point: recipient sample about 28 days before transplant, after cytoreduction. Trimming took 7 bases from V and 6 from J, leaving 16 bases between them. The CDR3 is 13 amino acids. In germline, CDR1 is SGHVS, CDR2 FNYEAQ. The sequencing used peripheral blood mononuclear cells, collected before stem cell transplant. This sequence joins TRBV7-6 and TRBJ2-7, with D perhaps being TRBD1 or TRBD2 (5 bases each). The clonotype comes from a man in his fifties or sixties with acute myeloid leukemia. Some clones in this sample may be carry-over from other donors' samples. CDR3 nucleotide sequence: TGTGCCAGCACCAGGGCGGGCTCGGGCGAGCAGTACTTC. Translating gives CASTRAGSGEQYF.